Listed below are T cell receptor beta chains from one sample, sequenced in a study of T cells in localized non-small cell lung cancer. This table comes from immunoSEQ multiplex PCR, and its TCRdb copy is limited to in-frame clones, with some not included. The sample lists about 2,000 clones; 24% were seen once. The specimen was lung tumor tissue, collected before any cancer treatment. Receptors were obtained from a female donor older than 55 with stage I lung adenocarcinoma. The conserved cysteine and the conserved F or W are not part of the CDR3 here.

TRBJ2-5 | TRBV18 | ASSPPGGVETQY
TRBJ1-1 | TRBV6-8 | ASSYSGTPRAF
TRBJ2-2 | TRBV18 | ASSPPILAGSTGELF
TRBJ2-3 | TRBV9 | ASSVGLAAYTDTQY
TRBJ2-1 | TRBV14 | ASSHYNEQF
TRBJ2-1 | TRBV11-3 | ASSLTSGRNNEQF
TRBJ1-2 | TRBV6-8 | ATGEGANYGYT
TRBJ2-1 | TRBV12-5 | ASGLFLANEQF
TRBJ2-6 | TRBV5-1 | ASSPGGSGANVLT